The entry that follows covers one T cell receptor beta chain sequence. What it binds is not known. One end of the junction fails to match germline, which may point to a read error. This sample is part of a study of CD8 T cells in ankylosing spondylitis. This CDR3 has 13 amino acids. Germline V gives CDR1 LGHNA, CDR2 YSLEER. Quantitative 5'-RACE with molecular barcodes was used to make the TCR beta libraries. TCRdb ran MiXCR on the 5' RACE reads and lists one entry per CDR3 protein. The sample contains some 270,000 distinct CDR3 sequences, 18% of which appear only once. Findings and limits, study-wide: Relatively scarce in peripheral blood, disease-linked clones were CD8+. It was reported that disease-linked clones were significantly enriched in matched ankylosing spondylitis synovial fluid.

This chain connects TRBV4-3 to TRBJ2-5; D perhaps matches TRBD2 (6 bases). The TCR sequence derives from a male donor with ankylosing spondylitis or in good health (not recorded which). The sequenced sample was blood, either unsorted or a sorted T cell fraction (not recorded which). The CDR3, as DNA: TGTGCCAGCAGCCAAGATCGGGAGGAGACCCAGTACTTC. Amino acid sequence: CASSQDREETQYF.